This TCR beta chain derives from a study of cytomegalovirus exposure and HLA in healthy donors. Study results and limitations: TCR beta V- and J-gene trimming was later associated with a missense DCLRE1C variant. A later analysis appeared to link common viral pathogens to several of the most significant clusters. A previous analysis found most TCR beta V segments productive roughly 87% or roughly 30% of the time.

13 Jbeta primers and 60 Vbeta primers were used for the PCR. Authors' processing steps: About 12 million of the approximately 80 million unique TCR beta chains counted in a later analysis were shared. The assay was immunoSEQ multiplex PCR, and TCRdb's table has in-frame clones only and misses some. Clone size and the V and J calls come from that table; the DNA yielded D and trimming. The table records 100,000 or so clones, roughly 76% of them present only once. A remark on this clone: Its antigen is undetermined.

Germline V gene sequence: CDR1 SGHVS, CDR2 FQNEAQ. Trimming shortened V by 7 bases and J by 4 bases, and 11 bases separated the two germline ends. The CDR3 consists of 13 residues. V and J are TRBV7-8 and TRBJ2-1; no firm D call. This clonotype was obtained from a man aged 40-49 years in good health and CMV-seronegative. Sequenced sample: PBMCs. In DNA form, the CDR3 reads TGTGCCAGCAACTCGGTAGTGTACAATGAGCAGTTCTTC. Its translation is CASNSVVYNEQFF.